This paragraph covers one T cell receptor beta chain sequence. It is likely a read error: a sequence one base away is far more abundant. Next came a second PCR, run for about 6 to 12 cycles, which used a sample-barcoded 5' primer along with a J-beta primer mix. TCRdb used MiXCR to reprocess the 5' RACE reads, holding one entry per CDR3 protein. The sample yields around 1.7 million distinct CDR3 sequences, roughly 28% seen once. Germline V gene data show CDR1 as MNHEY and CDR2 as SVGAGI. The CDR3 loop spans 14 amino acids. This specimen comes from a study of blood T cells in healthy people across ages. The wider study: Per every two T cells, about one barcoded beta molecule was captured by template switching.

The J gene is TRBJ1-2, the V gene TRBV6-5, with 8 bases aligning to TRBD1. The source material was blood. The sequence derives from a woman younger than 45 in good health. CDR3 coding DNA: TGTGCCGGCAGTAGCCAGGGGGCGAACTATGGCTACACCTTC. Amino acids: CAGSSQGANYGYTF.